One and the same sample provided the 3 T cell receptor beta chains below, sequenced in a study of T-cell reconstitution after alpha-beta-depleted transplantation in children. Unique molecular identifiers were built into the TCRbeta library. TCRdb passed the PCR reads through MiXCR, listing each CDR3 protein once. The sample consists of some 440,000 distinct CDR3 sequences, about 17% of them appearing once. Here the sequenced sample was PBMCs, mostly from graft donor cells, taken 360 days after TCRalphabeta/CD19-depleted stem cell transplant. The receptors were sampled from a boy under two years old who had a stem cell transplant for Wiskott-Aldrich syndrome, so the T cells may come from the graft donor.

In its sample, this clonotype was seen a few times. The chain has TRBV5-1 and TRBJ2-7; 9 bases align to TRBD1. Germline trimming cut 2 bases from V and 3 bases from J; bases unmatched to any gene: 6. This CDR3 spans 15 amino acids. Germline CDR1 is SGHRS and CDR2 is YFSETQ. Written as DNA, the CDR3 is TGCGCCAGCAGCTTAGGGACAGGGCGACACTACGAGCAGTACTTC. Translating gives CASSLGTGRHYEQYF.

This clonotype was recorded many times. The chain couples TRBV7-9 to TRBJ1-1; D is unclear. The CDR3 runs 15 residues. The germline V and J ends were trimmed by 1 base and 3 bases, with 12 bases remaining between them. The germline CDR1 and CDR2 sequences are SEHNR and FQNEAQ (reference sequence). The CDR3 loop reads CASSLVGGRDTEAFF. DNA for the CDR3: TGTGCCAGCAGCTTAGTTGGAGGGAGGGACACTGAAGCTTTCTTT.

The chain carries TRBV11-2 and TRBJ2-4; possibly TRBD1 or TRBD2 for D (6 bases each). V shed 1 base and J shed 6 bases, with 10 bases lying between them. From germline, CDR1 is SGHAT and CDR2 FQNNGV. The CDR3 has 14 residues. CDR3 bases: TGTGCCAGCAGCTTAGGGGGGGCCTTAAACATTCAGTACTTC. Translating it yields CASSLGGALNIQYF.